This T cell receptor (beta chain) was recorded in a study of molecular identifiers for immune sequencing clone quantification. Study results and caveats: Underestimation of highly expanded clone sizes could arise where identical TCR molecules share a barcode.

MiXCR, run by TCRdb on the PCR reads, gives a single entry per CDR3 protein. The sample holds 30,000 to 45,000 distinct CDR3 sequences, 15% to 20% seen once. In this sample, this clonotype turned up many times. What it binds is unknown. Sequenced material: naive CD8+ T cells from blood, with Jurkat cell RNA spiked in. Subset of the sample: FACS-sorted CD8+CD4-CCR7+CD45RA+ naive T cells. The source is a human donor in good health. Some libraries in this study had Jurkat cell RNA spiked in.

For the CDR3, the DNA is TGCAGTGCTTCGACAGGGGGCCCCTACGAGCAGTACTTC. As protein: CSASTGGPYEQYF. The rearrangement links TRBV20-1 to TRBJ2-7, with 10 bases matching TRBD1. The CDR3 is 13 amino acids. Per the germline V gene, CDR1 is DFQATT and CDR2 is SNEGSKA (reference sequence). V trimming: 5 bases; J trimming: 2 bases; junction bases outside the gene matches: 3.